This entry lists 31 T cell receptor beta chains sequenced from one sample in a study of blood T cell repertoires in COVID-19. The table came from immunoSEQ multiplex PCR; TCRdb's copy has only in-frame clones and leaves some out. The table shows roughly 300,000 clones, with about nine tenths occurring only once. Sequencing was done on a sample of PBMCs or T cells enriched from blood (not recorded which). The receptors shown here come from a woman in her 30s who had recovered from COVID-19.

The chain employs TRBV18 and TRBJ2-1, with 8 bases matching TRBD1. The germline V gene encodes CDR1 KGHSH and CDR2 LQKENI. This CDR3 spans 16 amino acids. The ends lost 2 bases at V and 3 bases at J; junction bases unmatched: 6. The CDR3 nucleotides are TGTGCCAGCTCACCAAACCAGGGGGCTGGCTACAATGAGCAGTTCTTC. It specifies CASSPNQGAGYNEQFF.

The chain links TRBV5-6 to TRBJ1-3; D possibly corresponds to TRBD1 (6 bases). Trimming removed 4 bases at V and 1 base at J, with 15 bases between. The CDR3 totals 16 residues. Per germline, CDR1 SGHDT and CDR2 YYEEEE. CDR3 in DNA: TGTGCCAGCAGCCTGGGGACACTTTCTTCTGGAAACACCATATATTTT. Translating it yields CASSLGTLSSGNTIYF.

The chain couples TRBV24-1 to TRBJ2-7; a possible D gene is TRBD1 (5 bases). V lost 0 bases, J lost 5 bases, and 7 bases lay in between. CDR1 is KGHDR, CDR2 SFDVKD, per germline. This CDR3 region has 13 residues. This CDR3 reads CATSDLKGDEQYF. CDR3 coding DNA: TGTGCCACCAGTGATTTGAAAGGGGACGAGCAGTACTTC.

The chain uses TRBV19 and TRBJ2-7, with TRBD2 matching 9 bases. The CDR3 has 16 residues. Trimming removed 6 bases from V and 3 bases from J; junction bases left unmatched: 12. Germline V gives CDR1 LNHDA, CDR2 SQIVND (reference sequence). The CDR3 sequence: CASRARVNSGSYEQYF. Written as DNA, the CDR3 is TGTGCCAGTAGGGCCAGAGTCAATAGCGGGAGCTACGAGCAGTACTTC.

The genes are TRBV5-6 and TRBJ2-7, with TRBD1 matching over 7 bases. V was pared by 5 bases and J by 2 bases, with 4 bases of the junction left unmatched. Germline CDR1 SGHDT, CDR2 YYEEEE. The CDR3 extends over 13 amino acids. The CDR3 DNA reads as TGTGCCAGCAGTGCCCAGGGGGCCTACGAGCAGTACTTC. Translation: CASSAQGAYEQYF.

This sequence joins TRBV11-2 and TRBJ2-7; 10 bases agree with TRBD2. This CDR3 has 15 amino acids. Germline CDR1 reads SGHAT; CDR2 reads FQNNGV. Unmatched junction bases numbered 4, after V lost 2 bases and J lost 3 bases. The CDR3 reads CASSLSASGSYEQYF. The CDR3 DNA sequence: TGTGCCAGCAGCTTATCGGCTAGCGGGAGCTACGAGCAGTACTTC.

DNA for the CDR3: TGTGCCAGCAGTTACTCAGGACTAGGGCTCTACGAGCAGTACTTC. Encoded protein: CASSYSGLGLYEQYF. The chain couples TRBV6-5 to TRBJ2-7, with 7 bases identical to TRBD2. Germline trimming cut 0 bases from V and 3 bases from J; bases unmatched to any gene: 5. The length of the CDR3 is 15 residues. From germline, CDR1 is MNHEY and CDR2 SVGAGI.

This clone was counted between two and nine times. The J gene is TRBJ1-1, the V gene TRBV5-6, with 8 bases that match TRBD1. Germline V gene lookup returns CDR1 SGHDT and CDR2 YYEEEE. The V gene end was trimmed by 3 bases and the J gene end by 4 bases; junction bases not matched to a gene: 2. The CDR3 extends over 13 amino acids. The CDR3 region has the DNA TGTGCCAGCAGCTACAGGGGGGGCACTGAAGCTTTCTTT. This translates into CASSYRGGTEAFF. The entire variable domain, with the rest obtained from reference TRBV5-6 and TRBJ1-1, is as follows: DAGVTQSPTHLIKTRGQQVTLRCSPKSGHDTVSWYQQALGQGPQFIFQYYEEEERQRGNFPDRFSGHQFPNYSSELNVNALLLGDSALYLCASSYRGGTEAFFGQGTRLTVV.

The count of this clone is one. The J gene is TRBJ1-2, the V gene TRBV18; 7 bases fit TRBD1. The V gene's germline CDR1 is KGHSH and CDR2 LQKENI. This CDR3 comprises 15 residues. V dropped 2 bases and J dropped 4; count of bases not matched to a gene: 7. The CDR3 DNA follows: TGTGCCAGCTCACCAGAGGACAGGCAACCCTATGGCTACACCTTC. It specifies CASSPEDRQPYGYTF.

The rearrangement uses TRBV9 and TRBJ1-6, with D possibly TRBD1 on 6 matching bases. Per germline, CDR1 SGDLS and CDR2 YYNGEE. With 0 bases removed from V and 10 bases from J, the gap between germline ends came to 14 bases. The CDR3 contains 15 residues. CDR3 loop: CASSVADTGRSPLHF. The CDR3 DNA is TGTGCCAGCAGCGTAGCGGATACAGGGCGGTCACCCCTCCACTTT. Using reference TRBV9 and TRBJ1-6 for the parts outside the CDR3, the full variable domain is DSGVTQTPKHLITATGQRVTLRCSPRSGDLSVYWYQQSLDQGLQFLIQYYNGEERAKGNILERFSAQQFPDLHSELNLSSLELGDSALYFCASSVADTGRSPLHFGNGTRLTVT.

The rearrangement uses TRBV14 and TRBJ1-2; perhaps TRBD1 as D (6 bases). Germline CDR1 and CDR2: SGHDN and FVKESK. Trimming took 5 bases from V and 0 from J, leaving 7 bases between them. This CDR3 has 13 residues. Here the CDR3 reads CASSGQTNYGYTF. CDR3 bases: TGTGCCAGCAGCGGACAGACTAACTATGGCTACACCTTC.

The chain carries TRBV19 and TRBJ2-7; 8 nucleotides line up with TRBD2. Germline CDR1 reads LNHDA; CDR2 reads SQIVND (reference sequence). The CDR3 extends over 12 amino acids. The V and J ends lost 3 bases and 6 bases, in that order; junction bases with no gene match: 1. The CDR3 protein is CASSMGLGEQYF. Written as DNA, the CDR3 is TGTGCCAGTAGTATGGGACTAGGCGAGCAGTACTTC.

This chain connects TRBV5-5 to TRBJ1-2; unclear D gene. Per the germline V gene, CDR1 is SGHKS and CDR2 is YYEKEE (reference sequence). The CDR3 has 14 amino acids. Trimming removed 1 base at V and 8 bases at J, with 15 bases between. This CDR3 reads CASSLFLDSMGYTF. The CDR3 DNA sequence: TGTGCCAGCAGCTTGTTCTTGGACTCGATGGGCTACACCTTC.

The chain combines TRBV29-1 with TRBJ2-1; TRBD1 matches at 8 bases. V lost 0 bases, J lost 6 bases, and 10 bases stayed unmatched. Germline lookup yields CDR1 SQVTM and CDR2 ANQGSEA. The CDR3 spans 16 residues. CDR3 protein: CSVEDLGQGAGNEQFF. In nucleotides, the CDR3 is TGCAGCGTTGAAGATCTCGGCCAGGGGGCTGGCAATGAGCAGTTCTTC.

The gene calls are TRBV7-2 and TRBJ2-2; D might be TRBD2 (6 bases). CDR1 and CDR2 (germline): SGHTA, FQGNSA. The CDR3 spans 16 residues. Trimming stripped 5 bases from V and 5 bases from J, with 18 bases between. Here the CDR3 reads CASSRDTGGGTGELFF. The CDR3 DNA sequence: TGTGCCAGCAGCCGTGACACAGGTGGAGGGACCGGGGAGCTGTTTTTT. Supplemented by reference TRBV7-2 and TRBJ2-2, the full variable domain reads GAGVSQSPSNKVTEKGKDVELRCDPISGHTALYWYRQSLGQGLEFLIYFQGNSAPDKSGLPSDRFSAERTGGSVSTLTIQRTQQEDSAVYLCASSRDTGGGTGELFFGEGSRLTVL.

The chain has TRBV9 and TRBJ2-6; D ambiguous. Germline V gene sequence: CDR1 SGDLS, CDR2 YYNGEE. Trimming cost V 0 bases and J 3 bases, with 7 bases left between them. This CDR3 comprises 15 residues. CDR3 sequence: CASSVGSVGANVLTF. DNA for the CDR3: TGTGCCAGCAGCGTAGGCAGTGTTGGGGCCAACGTCCTGACTTTC.

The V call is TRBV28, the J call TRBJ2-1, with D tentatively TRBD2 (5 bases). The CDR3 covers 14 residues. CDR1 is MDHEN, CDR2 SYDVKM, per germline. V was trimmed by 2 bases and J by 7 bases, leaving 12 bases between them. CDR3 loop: CASSLEVRGNEQFF. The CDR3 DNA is TGTGCCAGCAGTTTAGAGGTTCGGGGTAATGAGCAGTTCTTC.

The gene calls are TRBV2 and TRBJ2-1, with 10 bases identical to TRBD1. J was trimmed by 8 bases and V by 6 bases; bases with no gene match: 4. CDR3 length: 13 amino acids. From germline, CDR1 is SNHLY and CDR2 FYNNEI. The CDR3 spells CASRGQGIHEQFF. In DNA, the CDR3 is TGTGCCAGCAGGGGACAGGGGATCCATGAGCAGTTCTTC.

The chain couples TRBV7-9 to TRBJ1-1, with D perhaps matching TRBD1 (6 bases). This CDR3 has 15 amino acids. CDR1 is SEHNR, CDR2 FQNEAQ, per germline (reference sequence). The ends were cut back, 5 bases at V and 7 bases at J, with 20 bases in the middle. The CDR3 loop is CASSPQGGGRNEAFF. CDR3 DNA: TGTGCCAGCAGCCCACAAGGCGGGGGCCGGAATGAAGCTTTCTTT.

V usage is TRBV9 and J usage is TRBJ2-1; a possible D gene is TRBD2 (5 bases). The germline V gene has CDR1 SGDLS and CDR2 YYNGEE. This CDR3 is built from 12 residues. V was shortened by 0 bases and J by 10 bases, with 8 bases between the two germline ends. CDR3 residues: CASSVVDLEQFF. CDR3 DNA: TGTGCCAGCAGCGTAGTGGACTTAGAGCAGTTCTTC. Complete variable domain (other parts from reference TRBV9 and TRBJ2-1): DSGVTQTPKHLITATGQRVTLRCSPRSGDLSVYWYQQSLDQGLQFLIQYYNGEERAKGNILERFSAQQFPDLHSELNLSSLELGDSALYFCASSVVDLEQFFGPGTRLTVL.

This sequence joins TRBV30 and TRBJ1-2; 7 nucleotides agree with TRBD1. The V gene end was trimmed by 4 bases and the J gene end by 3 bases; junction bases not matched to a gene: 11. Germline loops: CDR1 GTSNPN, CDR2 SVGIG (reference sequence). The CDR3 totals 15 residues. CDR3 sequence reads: CAWTKLQGMDYGYTF. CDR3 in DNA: TGTGCCTGGACCAAATTACAGGGGATGGACTATGGCTACACCTTC.

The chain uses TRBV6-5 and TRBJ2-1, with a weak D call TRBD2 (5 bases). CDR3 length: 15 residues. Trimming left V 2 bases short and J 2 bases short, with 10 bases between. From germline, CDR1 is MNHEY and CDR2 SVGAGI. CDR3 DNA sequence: TGTGCCAGCAGTTACGAAGGACTCCCCTACAATGAGCAGTTCTTC. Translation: CASSYEGLPYNEQFF.

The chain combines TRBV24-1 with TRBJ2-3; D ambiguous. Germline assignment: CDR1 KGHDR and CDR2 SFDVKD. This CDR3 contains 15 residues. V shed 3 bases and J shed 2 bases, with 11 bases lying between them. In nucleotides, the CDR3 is TGTGCCACCAGTGATGCCGAGGCTCCCACAGATACGCAGTATTTT. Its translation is CATSDAEAPTDTQYF.

The CDR3 DNA reads TGTGCCAGCAGCTTGGGGGGAGGGGCTAACGAGCAGTACTTC. Residues: CASSLGGGANEQYF. This chain joins TRBV5-6 and TRBJ2-7; 7 bases map to TRBD2. The CDR3 has 14 residues. CDR1 is SGHDT, CDR2 YYEEEE, per germline. The trim removed 0 bases at V and 5 bases at J, leaving 5 bases unmatched.

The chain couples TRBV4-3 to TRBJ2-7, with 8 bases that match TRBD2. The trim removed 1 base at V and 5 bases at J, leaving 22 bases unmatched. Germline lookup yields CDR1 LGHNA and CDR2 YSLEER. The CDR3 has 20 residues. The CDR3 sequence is CASSQALGSGMGSGQHEQYF. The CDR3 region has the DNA TGCGCCAGCAGCCAAGCCTTGGGTAGCGGGATGGGGAGCGGTCAGCACGAGCAGTACTTC.

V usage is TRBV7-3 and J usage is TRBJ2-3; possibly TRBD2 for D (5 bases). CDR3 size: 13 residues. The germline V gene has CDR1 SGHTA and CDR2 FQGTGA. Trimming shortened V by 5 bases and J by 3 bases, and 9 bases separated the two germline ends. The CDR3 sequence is CASSTRETDTQYF. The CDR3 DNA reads TGTGCCAGCAGCACTAGAGAGACAGATACGCAGTATTTT.

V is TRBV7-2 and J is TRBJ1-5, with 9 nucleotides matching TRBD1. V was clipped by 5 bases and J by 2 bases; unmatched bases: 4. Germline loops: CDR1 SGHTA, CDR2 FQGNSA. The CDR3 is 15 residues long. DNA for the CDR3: TGTGCCAGCAGCGCCGGGACAGGGCGCAATCAGCCCCAGCATTTT. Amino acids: CASSAGTGRNQPQHF. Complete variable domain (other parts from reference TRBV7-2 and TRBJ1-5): GAGVSQSPSNKVTEKGKDVELRCDPISGHTALYWYRQSLGQGLEFLIYFQGNSAPDKSGLPSDRFSAERTGGSVSTLTIQRTQQEDSAVYLCASSAGTGRNQPQHFGDGTRLSIL.

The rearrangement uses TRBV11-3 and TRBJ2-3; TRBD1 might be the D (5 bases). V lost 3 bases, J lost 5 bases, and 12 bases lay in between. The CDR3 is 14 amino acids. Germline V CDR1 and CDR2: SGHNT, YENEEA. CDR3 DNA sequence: TGTGCCAGCAGCTTGGGCAGGGTTGAAGATACGCAGTATTTT. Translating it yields CASSLGRVEDTQYF.

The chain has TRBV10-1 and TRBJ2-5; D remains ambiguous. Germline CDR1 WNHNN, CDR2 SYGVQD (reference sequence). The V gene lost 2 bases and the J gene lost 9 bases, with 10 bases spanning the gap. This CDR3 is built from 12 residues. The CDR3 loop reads CASSEGPQAQYF. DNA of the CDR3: TGCGCCAGCAGTGAGGGGCCCCAGGCCCAGTACTTC.

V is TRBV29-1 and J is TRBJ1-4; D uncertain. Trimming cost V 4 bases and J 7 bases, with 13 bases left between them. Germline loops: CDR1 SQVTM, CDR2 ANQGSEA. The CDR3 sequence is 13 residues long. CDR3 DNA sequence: TGCAGCGTTGTATTCACTGAGGGTGAAAAACTGTTTTTT. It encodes CSVVFTEGEKLFF.

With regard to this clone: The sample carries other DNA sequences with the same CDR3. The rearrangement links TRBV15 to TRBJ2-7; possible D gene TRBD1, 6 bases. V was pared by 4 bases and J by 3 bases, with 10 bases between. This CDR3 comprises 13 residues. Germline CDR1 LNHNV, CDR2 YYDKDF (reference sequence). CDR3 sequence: CATSTSDSYEQYF. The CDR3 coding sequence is TGTGCCACCAGCACTTCGGACAGCTACGAGCAGTACTTC.